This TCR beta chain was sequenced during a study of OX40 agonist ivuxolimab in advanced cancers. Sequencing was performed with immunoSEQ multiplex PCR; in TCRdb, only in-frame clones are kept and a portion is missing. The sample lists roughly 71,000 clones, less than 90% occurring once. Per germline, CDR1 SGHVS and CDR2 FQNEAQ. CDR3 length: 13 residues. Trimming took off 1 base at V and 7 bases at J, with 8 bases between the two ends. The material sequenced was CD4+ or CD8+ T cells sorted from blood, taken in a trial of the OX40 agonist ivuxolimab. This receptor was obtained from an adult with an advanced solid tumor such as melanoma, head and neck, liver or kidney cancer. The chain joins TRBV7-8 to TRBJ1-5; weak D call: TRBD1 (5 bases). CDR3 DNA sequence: TGTGCCAGCAGCTTAGGACAGTTGCAGCCCCAGCATTTT. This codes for CASSLGQLQPQHF.